This T cell receptor beta chain was documented in a study of T-cell reconstitution after alpha-beta-depleted transplantation in children (dated by TCRdb to 2015 to 2016). A note on the overall study: Using TCR repertoire profiling, the study followed T-cell immune reconstitution in a quantitative way in children after TCRalphabeta/CD19-depleted allogeneic hematopoietic cell transplantation. What the work shows at the level of the full study, not this receptor alone: The frequencies of hyperexpanded clones fell over the following months, and after one year, T-cell counts and TCRbeta diversity were mostly attributed to newly produced T cells. About two months after transplant, the apparently early recovery of alphabetaT-cell counts reportedly depended on just several hundred clones that had expanded rapidly and came from non-depleted graft cells. In some patients, the high TCRbeta diversity seen at day 60 was put down to recipient T cells and intrathymic progenitors that had survived conditioning.

From a lookup of the germline V gene, CDR1 and CDR2 are WSHSY and SAAADI. Reading from cysteine to phenylalanine, the CDR3 counts 15 amino acids. Here the CDR3 DNA is all that survives: 45 bases in frame from base 1. Compared with germline, V lacks 3 bases and J lacks 6 bases; bases without a gene match: 10. Libraries were constructed by PCR. The data were produced on an Illumina HiSeq 2500. To normalize quantification of the TCRbeta repertoire, the TCR libraries were built with molecular barcoding that relied on unique molecular identifiers. TCRdb itself trimmed the public reads at Q25 with fastp, ran MiXCR and retained productive beta chains. Every entry covers one CDR3 protein and lists the most common genes and DNA from its rows. This sample gives fewer than 350,000 distinct CDR3 sequences in total; around 9.1% of them show up just once. The ten largest clones add up to just under 7.5% of the sample.

Remarks on this clonotype: What this receptor recognizes is not known. A single base separates this from a much larger clone, so it may be a read error.

Reading the label with the study, this specimen's treatment or condition is: allogeneic hematopoietic cell transplantation with graft depleted of TCRalphabeta T cells and CD19 B cells. The children who served as transplant recipients had been given grafts of TCRalphabeta/CD19-depleted allogeneic hematopoietic cells. The sample here was PBMCs, taken before TCRalphabeta/CD19-depleted stem cell transplant. The TCR comes from a boy younger than two with acute myeloid leukemia, due to receive a stem cell transplant. The rearrangement combines TRBV10-2 with TRBJ2-5; the junction holds 7 bases that match TRBD2. Here is the DNA: TGCGCCAGCAGTGATTGGGGGGGGGTCGAAAAGACCCAGTACTTC. This encodes CASSDWGGVEKTQYF.